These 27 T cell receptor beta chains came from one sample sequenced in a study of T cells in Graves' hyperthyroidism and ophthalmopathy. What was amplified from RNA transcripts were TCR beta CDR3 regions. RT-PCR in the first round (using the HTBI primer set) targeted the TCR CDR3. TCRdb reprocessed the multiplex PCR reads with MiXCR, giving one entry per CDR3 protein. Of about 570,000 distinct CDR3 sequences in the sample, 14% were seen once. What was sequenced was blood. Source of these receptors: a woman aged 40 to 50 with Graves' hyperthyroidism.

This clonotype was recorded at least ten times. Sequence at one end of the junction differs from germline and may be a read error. CDR3 nucleotide sequence: TGTGCCAGCAGTTTCACCACTTCAGATACGCAGTATTTT. Translation gives CASSFTTSDTQYF. J is TRBJ2-3 and V is TRBV5-1; D gene unclear. Germline V gives CDR1 SGHRS, CDR2 YFSETQ. The CDR3 contains 13 residues.

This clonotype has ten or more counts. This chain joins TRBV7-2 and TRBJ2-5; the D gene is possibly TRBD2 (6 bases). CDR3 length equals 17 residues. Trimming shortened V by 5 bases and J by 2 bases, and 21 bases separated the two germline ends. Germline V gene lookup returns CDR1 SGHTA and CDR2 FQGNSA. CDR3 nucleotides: TGTGCCAGCAGCGCCGTGGCTGGACTCGGGGGTCAAGAGACCCAGTACTTC. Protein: CASSAVAGLGGQETQYF.

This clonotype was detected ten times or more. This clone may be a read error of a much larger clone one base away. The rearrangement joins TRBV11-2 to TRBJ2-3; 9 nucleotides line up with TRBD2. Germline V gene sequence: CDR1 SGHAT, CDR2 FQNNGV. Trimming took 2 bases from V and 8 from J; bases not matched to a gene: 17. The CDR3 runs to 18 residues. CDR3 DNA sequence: TGTGCCAGCAGCTTAAGGCGGACTGGCGGGAGGGGGTTGGCTACGCAGTATTTT. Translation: CASSLRRTGGRGLATQYF.

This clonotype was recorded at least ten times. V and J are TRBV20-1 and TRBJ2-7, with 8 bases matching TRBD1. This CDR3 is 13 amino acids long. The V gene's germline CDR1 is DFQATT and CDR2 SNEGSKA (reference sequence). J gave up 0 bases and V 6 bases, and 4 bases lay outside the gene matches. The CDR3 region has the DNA TGCAGTGCGGGGGGACAGGTCTCCTACGAGCAGTACTTC. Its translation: CSAGGQVSYEQYF.

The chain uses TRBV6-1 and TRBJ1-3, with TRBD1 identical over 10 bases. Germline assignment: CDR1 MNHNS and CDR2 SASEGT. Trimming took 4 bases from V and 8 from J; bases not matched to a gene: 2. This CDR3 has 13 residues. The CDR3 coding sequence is TGTGCCAGCAGTGGGGACAGGGGAGACACCATATATTTT. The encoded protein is CASSGDRGDTIYF.

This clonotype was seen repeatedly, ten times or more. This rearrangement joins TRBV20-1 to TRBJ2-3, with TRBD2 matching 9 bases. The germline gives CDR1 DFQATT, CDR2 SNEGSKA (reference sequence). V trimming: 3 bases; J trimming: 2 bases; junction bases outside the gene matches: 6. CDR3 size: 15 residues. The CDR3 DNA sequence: TGCAGTGCTAGGGCTAGCGGGGAAAACACAGATACGCAGTATTTT. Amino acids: CSARASGENTDTQYF.

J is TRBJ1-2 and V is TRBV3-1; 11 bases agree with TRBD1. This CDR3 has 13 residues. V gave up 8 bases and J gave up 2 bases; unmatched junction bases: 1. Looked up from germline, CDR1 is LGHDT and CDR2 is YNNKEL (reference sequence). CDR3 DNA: TGTGCCAGCGGACAGGGGGCGAACTATGGCTACACCTTC. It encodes CASGQGANYGYTF.

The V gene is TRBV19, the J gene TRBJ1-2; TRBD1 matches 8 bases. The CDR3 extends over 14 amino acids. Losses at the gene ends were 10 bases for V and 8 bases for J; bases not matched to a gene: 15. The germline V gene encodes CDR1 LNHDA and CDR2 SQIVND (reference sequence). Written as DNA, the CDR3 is TGTGCCACCAACCATGGACAGGGCGGTATGGGCTACACCTTC. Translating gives CATNHGQGGMGYTF.

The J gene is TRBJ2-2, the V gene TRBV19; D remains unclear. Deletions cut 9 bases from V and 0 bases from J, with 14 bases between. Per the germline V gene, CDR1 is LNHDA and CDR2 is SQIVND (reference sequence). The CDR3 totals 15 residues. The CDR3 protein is CASEAAVSNTGELFF. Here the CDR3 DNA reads TGTGCCAGCGAGGCGGCGGTGTCGAACACCGGGGAGCTGTTTTTT.

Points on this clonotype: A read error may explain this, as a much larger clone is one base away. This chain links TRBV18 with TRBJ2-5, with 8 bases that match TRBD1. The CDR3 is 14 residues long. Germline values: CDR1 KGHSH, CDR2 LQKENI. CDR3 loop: CASLPLTGDETQYF. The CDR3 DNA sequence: TGTGCCAGCTTACCATTGACAGGGGACGAGACCCAGTACTTC.

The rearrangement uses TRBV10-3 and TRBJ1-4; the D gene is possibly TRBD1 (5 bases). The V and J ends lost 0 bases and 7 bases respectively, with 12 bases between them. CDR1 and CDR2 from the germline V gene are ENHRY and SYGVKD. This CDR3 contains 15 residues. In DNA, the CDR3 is TGTGCCATCAGTGAGTCGAGTAGGGACGGTGAAAAACTGTTTTTT. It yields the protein CAISESSRDGEKLFF.

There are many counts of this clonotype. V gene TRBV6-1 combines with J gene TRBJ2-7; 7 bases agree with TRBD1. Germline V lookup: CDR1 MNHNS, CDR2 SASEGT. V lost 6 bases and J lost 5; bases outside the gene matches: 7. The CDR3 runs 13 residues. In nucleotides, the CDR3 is TGTGCCAGCAGCCCCACAGGGGCGGACGAGCAGTACTTC. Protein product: CASSPTGADEQYF.

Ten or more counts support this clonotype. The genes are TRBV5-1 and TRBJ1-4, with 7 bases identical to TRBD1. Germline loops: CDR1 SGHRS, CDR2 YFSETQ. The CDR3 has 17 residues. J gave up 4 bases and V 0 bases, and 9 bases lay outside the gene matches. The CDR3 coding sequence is TGCGCCAGCAGCTTGGGGAGACAGGGAGGCGGTAATGAAAAACTGTTTTTT. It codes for CASSLGRQGGGNEKLFF.

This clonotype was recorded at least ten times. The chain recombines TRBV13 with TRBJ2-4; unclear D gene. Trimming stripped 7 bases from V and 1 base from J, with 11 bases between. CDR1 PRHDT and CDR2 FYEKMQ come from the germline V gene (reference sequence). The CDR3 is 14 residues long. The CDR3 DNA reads TGTGCCAGCAACCACCTCGGGGCCAAAAACATTCAGTACTTC. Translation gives CASNHLGAKNIQYF.

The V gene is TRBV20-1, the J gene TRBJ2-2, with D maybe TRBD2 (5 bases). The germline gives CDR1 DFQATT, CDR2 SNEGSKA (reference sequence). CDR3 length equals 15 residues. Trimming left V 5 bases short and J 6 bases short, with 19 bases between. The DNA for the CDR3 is TGCAGTGCTGACCCGCGGACCCCCGGGGCCGGGGAGCTGTTTTTT. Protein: CSADPRTPGAGELFF.

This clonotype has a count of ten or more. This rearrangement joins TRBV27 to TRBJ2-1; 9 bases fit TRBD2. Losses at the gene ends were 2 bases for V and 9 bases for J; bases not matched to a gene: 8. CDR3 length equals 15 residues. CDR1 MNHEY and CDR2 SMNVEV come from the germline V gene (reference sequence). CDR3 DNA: TGTGCCAGCAGTTTACAGGGCGGGAGGGCCGGTGAGCAGTTCTTC. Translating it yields CASSLQGGRAGEQFF.

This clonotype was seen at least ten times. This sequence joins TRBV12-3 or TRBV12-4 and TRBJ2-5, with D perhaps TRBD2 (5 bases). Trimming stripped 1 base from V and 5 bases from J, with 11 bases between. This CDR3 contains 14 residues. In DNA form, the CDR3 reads TGTGCCAGCAGTTTAGGAGGGTTTTGGGAGACCCAGTACTTC. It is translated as CASSLGGFWETQYF.

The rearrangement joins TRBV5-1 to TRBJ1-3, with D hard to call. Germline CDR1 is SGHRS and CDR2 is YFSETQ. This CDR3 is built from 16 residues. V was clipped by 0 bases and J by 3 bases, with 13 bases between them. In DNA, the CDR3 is TGCGCCAGCAGCTTGGCCGGTGCAGGAGGTGGAAACACCATATATTTT. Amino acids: CASSLAGAGGGNTIYF.

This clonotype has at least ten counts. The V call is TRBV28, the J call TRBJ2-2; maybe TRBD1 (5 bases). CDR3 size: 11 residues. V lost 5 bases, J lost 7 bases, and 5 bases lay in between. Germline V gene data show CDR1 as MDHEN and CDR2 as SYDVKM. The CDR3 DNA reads TGTGCCAGCAGTCAGGGCGGGGAGCTGTTTTTT. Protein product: CASSQGGELFF.

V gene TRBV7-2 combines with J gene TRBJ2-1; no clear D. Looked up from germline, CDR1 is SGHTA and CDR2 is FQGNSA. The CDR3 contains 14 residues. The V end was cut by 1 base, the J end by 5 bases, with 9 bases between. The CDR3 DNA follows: TGTGCCAGCAGCTTAGGTCACAGCCACAATGAGCAGTTCTTC. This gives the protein CASSLGHSHNEQFF.

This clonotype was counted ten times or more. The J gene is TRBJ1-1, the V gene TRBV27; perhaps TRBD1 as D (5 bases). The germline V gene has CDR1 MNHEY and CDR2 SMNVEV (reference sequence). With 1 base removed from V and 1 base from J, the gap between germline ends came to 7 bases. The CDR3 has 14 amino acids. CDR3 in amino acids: CASSLLQENTEAFF. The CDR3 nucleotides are TGTGCCAGCAGTTTATTACAGGAGAACACTGAAGCTTTCTTT.

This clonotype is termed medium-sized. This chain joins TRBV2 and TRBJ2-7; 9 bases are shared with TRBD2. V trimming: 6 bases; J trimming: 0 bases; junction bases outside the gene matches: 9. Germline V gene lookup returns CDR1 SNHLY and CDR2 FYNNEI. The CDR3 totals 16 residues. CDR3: CASSTHLAGSSYEQYF. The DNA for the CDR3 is TGTGCCAGCAGCACCCACCTAGCGGGGAGCTCCTACGAGCAGTACTTC. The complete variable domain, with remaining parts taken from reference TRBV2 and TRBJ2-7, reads EPEVTQTPSHQVTQMGQEVILRCVPISNHLYFYWYRQILGQKVEFLVSFYNNEISEKSEIFDDQFSVERPDGSNFTLKIRSTKLEDSAMYFCASSTHLAGSSYEQYFGPGTRLTVT.

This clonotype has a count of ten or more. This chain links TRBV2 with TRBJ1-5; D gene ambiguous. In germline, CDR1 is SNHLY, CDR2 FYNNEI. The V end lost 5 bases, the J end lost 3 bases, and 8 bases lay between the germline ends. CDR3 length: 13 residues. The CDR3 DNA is TGTGCCAGCAGTAGGACGGACAATCAGCCCCAGCATTTT. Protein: CASSRTDNQPQHF.

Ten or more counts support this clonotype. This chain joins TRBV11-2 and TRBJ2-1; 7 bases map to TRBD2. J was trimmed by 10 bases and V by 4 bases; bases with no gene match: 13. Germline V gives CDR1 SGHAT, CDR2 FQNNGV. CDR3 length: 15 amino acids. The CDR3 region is CASSWDFAGGDEQFF. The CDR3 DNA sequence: TGTGCCAGCAGCTGGGACTTCGCTGGGGGGGACGAGCAGTTCTTC.

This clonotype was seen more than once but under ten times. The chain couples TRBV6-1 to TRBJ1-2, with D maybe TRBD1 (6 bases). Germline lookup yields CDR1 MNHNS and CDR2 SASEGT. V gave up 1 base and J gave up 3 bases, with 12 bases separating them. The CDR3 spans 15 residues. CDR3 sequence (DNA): TGTGCCAGCAGTGAAGTTGGGGGCTCTTACTATGGCTACACCTTC. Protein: CASSEVGGSYYGYTF.

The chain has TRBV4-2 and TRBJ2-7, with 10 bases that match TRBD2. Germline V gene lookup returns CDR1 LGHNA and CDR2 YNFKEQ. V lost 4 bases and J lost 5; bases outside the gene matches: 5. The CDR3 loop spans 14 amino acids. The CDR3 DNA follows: TGTGCCAGCAGCCCGGCAGCGGGAGGGCACGAGCAGTACTTC. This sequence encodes CASSPAAGGHEQYF.

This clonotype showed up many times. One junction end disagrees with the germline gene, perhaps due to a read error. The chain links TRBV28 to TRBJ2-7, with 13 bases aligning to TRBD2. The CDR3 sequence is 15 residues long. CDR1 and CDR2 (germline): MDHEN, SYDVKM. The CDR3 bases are TGTGCCTGCAAGAGGACTAGCGGGGGAGCCTACGAGCGGTACTTC. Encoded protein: CACKRTSGGAYERYF.